This is a list of T cell receptor beta chains from one sample in a study of T cell responses to AZD1222 COVID-19 vaccine. This table comes from immunoSEQ multiplex PCR, and its TCRdb copy is limited to in-frame clones, with some not included. Altogether approximately 110,000 clones are present, around 96% being singletons, with the ten largest covering about 2.2%. Material: peripheral blood, obtained on day 0 of AZD1222 vaccination. These receptor sequences come from an adult in good health. Both conserved end residues are part of each CDR3.

>TRBV6-2/TRBV6-3
CASSSRLEPYEQYF
>TRBV12-3/TRBV12-4
CASSAQGSQPQHF
>TRBV7-2
CASSPSGGLYHEQFF
>TRBV6-5
CASKLGGGPTDTQYF
>TRBV11-2
CASSLVGGNTEAFF
>TRBV6-5
CASSQGRGTEAFF
>TRBV4-1
CASSQSGTGAADTQYF
>TRBV6-4
CASSDTALTGERGGGYTF
>TRBV28
CASSKGAQDIQYF
>TRBV7-8
CASSLGYLSTAGSNQPQHF
>TRBV4-1
CASSQEDWANQPQHF
>TRBV4-3
CASSQTGGTSGNTIYF
>TRBV4-3
CASSQEKGRTLREKLFF
>TRBV9
CASSPRVGGAHSYEQYF
>TRBV11-2
CASSEQGPNTEAFF
>TRBV19
CASSRGDSNTGELFF
>TRBV7-9
CASSLQGEAFF
>TRBV18
CASSRDRASTGELFF
>TRBV3-1/TRBV3-2
CASSQADRVSGEQYF
>TRBV19
CASRGTEAFF
>TRBV5-4
CASSLSQGVGSPLHF
>TRBV2
CASSYAIEAFF
>TRBV15
CATSRGLSSYEQYF
>TRBV7-2
CASSLGGAATDTQYF
>TRBV4-1
CASSQAGDYNQPQHF
>TRBV29-1
CSTGTGGNYGYTF
>TRBV7-9
CASRLGGYGNTIYF
>TRBV7-9
CASSSGLTLNYGYTF
>TRBV2
CASSGDSPYEQYF
>TRBV3-1/TRBV3-2
CASSQGGSSYNEQFF
>TRBV29-1
CSVDPQGASFNYGYTF
>TRBV2
CASCNDRTDTQYF
>TRBV4-1
CASNPNGAGGTDTQYF
>TRBV15
CATSRDRASGRETQYF
>TRBV11-2
CASSPRAGATGYTF
>TRBV20-1
CSASSSGRLYEQYF
>TRBV7-3
CASSLNSGVVDTQYF
>TRBV30
CAWSKSQGIEQYF
>TRBV7-9
CASQKTQVSSYNEQFF
>TRBV19
CASSSLTGNVYEQYF